The 14 T cell receptor beta chains listed next were all sequenced from one sample in a study of cytomegalovirus exposure and HLA in healthy donors. Primers: 60 Vbeta forward and 13 Jbeta reverse. Sequenced by immunoSEQ multiplex PCR; TCRdb stores in-frame clones only, minus some. The sample includes roughly 200,000 clones, 77% of them seen just once. The sample was PBMCs. These receptors all stem from a woman in her fifties or sixties in good health and CMV-seropositive.

The chain links TRBV27 to TRBJ1-1; a weak D match, TRBD1 (5 bases). The germline CDR1 and CDR2 sequences are MNHEY and SMNVEV (reference sequence). Trimming shortened V by 6 bases and J by 8 bases, and 19 bases separated the two germline ends. The CDR3 extends over 14 amino acids. CDR3 coding DNA: TGTGCCAGCAGCATAAGGGGTCCCGCCACCGAAGCTTTCTTT. Amino acid sequence: CASSIRGPATEAFF.

The rearrangement links TRBV18 to TRBJ2-7; TRBD1 matches at 7 bases. The V segment lost 0 bases and the J segment 6 bases; nucleotides outside the gene matches: 5. Germline V lookup: CDR1 KGHSH, CDR2 LQKENI. This CDR3 comprises 14 residues. The CDR3 DNA sequence: TGTGCCAGCTCACCACCGGGTGAGGGGGCCGAGCAGTACTTC. This translates into CASSPPGEGAEQYF.

The chain recombines TRBV10-2 with TRBJ2-3; 10 bases agree with TRBD2. The CDR3 length is 15 residues. CDR1 and CDR2 (germline): WSHSY, SAAADI. Trimming took 2 bases from V and 3 from J; bases not matched to a gene: 2. CDR3 loop: CASSELTSGTDTQYF. The CDR3 DNA is TGCGCCAGCAGTGAGCTGACTAGCGGGACAGATACGCAGTATTTT.

The V and J genes are TRBV7-2 and TRBJ2-7; 9 positions match TRBD1. J was trimmed by 0 bases and V by 1 base; bases with no gene match: 1. The V gene's germline CDR1 is SGHTA and CDR2 FQGNSA. The CDR3 loop spans 15 amino acids. CDR3 nucleotide sequence: TGTGCCAGCAGCTTAGTACAGGGGGCCTCCTACGAGCAGTACTTC. Residues: CASSLVQGASYEQYF.

In its sample, this clone was seen a few times. This sequence joins TRBV5-8 and TRBJ1-2; TRBD1 matches at 7 bases. Germline V gene lookup returns CDR1 SGHTS and CDR2 YDEGEE. The CDR3 has 13 amino acids. Trimming at V came to 3 bases and at J to 2 bases, leaving 1 base not matched to a gene. Here the CDR3 reads CASSSGQNYGYTF. The DNA for the CDR3 is TGTGCCAGCAGCTCGGGACAGAACTATGGCTACACCTTC.

The chain combines TRBV5-1 with TRBJ2-7; 10 bases align to TRBD2. The CDR3 has 15 residues. Germline-derived CDR1 and CDR2 are SGHRS and YFSETQ. J gave up 2 bases and V 2 bases, and 4 bases lay outside the gene matches. The CDR3 DNA reads as TGCGCCAGCAGCTTTAGCGGGGGGAACCCCTACGAGCAGTACTTC. It yields the protein CASSFSGGNPYEQYF.

The sample holds a few counts of this clone. Since the CDR3 does not end with the conserved phenylalanine or tryptophan, this likely comes from a read error. It is unclear where the CDR3 begins or ends on the DNA, so no DNA is shown, and the CDR3 is as TCRdb lists it. The chain couples TRBV9 to TRBJ2-7; whether TRBD2, the table's D call, matches the DNA was not checked. The CDR3 adds up to 15 amino acids, both ends counted. The V gene's germline CDR1 is SGDLS and CDR2 YYNGEE. The CDR3 loop reads CASSAQQGLAGGRSL.

About this clone: One end of the junction is discordant with germline, which a read error may explain. This specimen includes other DNA sequences encoding the same CDR3. CDR3 nucleotides: TGTGCCAGCAGCTTCAACCGGGACACAACTGGAAACACCATATACTTT. Its protein is CASSFNRDTTGNTIYF. The chain has TRBV7-8 and TRBJ1-3, with D possibly TRBD1 on 6 matching bases. CDR3 size: 16 residues. Germline CDR1 reads SGHVS; CDR2 reads FQNEAQ.

This clone was detected a few times. J is TRBJ1-2 and V is TRBV6-5; 9 nucleotides line up with TRBD1. V trimming: 0 bases; J trimming: 4 bases; junction bases outside the gene matches: 6. CDR3 length: 16 residues. CDR1 and CDR2 from the germline V gene are MNHEY and SVGAGI. CDR3 DNA: TGTGCCAGCAGTTACTCTGGAGGGACAGGGACCTATGGCTACACCTTC. This encodes CASSYSGGTGTYGYTF.

The chain is built from TRBV5-4 and TRBJ2-7; possibly TRBD2 for D (6 bases). The CDR3 has 13 residues. With 2 bases removed from V and 0 bases from J, the gap between germline ends came to 6 bases. The germline gives CDR1 SGHNT, CDR2 YYREEE (reference sequence). The CDR3, as DNA: TGTGCCAGCAGCTTCGGGAGCTCCTACGAGCAGTACTTC. Translated: CASSFGSSYEQYF.

The gene calls are TRBV14 and TRBJ2-6; tentative D call: TRBD1 (5 bases). CDR1 SGHDN and CDR2 FVKESK come from the germline V gene. Trimming removed 1 base at V and 0 bases at J, with 7 bases between. This CDR3 spans 16 amino acids. Here the CDR3 reads CASSQGTHSGANVLTF. DNA for the CDR3: TGTGCCAGCAGCCAAGGGACACACTCTGGGGCCAACGTCCTGACTTTC.

This chain uses TRBV2 with TRBJ2-5, with D unresolved. In germline, CDR1 is SNHLY, CDR2 FYNNEI. This CDR3 spans 14 amino acids. Trimming removed 3 bases from V and 1 base from J, with 9 bases in between. The CDR3 nucleotides are TGTGCCAGCAGTGACCGTAACAGCCAAGAGACCCAGTACTTC. The encoded protein is CASSDRNSQETQYF.

This clone was observed a handful of times. The CDR3: CASRLGEDSPLHF. CDR3 coding DNA: TGCGCCAGCAGGCTTGGAGAGGATTCACCCCTCCACTTT. The J gene is TRBJ1-6, the V gene TRBV5-1; D not resolved. Trimming stripped 5 bases from V and 8 bases from J, with 11 bases between. Germline V gives CDR1 SGHRS, CDR2 YFSETQ. This CDR3 has 13 residues.

This chain connects TRBV30 to TRBJ1-6, with 9 nucleotides matching TRBD1. In germline, CDR1 is GTSNPN, CDR2 SVGIG (reference sequence). This CDR3 has 13 amino acids. Trimming at V came to 2 bases and at J to 11 bases, leaving 4 bases not matched to a gene. The CDR3 DNA reads as TGTGCCTGGAGTCTCGGACAGGGGACACCCCTCCACTTT. The encoded protein is CAWSLGQGTPLHF.